The rows below give T cell receptor beta chains drawn from one sample of a study of OX40 agonist ivuxolimab in advanced cancers. Profiling relied on immunoSEQ multiplex PCR, and the TCRdb table lists in-frame clones only, not all of them. The data show about 77,000 clones, more than 75% seen once. Source: CD4+ or CD8+ T cells sorted from blood, taken in a trial of the OX40 agonist ivuxolimab. These receptors originate from an adult with an advanced solid tumor such as melanoma, head and neck, liver or kidney cancer. Both conserved end residues are part of each CDR3. Each record gives: clone size, V gene, D gene, J gene, CDR3 DNA, CDR3 protein. The D gene is left open where the match is weak. Size values are once, few and many counts, or a class for expanded clones, and some rows have none.

size: NA; V: TRBV4-3; D: TRBD2; J: TRBJ2-1; DNA: TGCGCCAGCAGCCAGGGTGCGGGAGGCGGTGTCAATGAGCAGTTCTTC; CDR3: CASSQGAGGGVNEQFF
size: NA; V: TRBV5-1; D: NA; J: TRBJ2-3; DNA: TGTGCCAGCAGCCGTGACATGGGGGAAGATACGCAGTATTTT; CDR3: CASSRDMGEDTQYF
size: NA; V: TRBV5-1; D: NA; J: TRBJ1-4; DNA: TGCGCCAGCAGCGGGGACTTAGCGGCTAATGAAAAACTGTTTTTT; CDR3: CASSGDLAANEKLFF
size: NA; V: TRBV10-3; D: TRBD1; J: TRBJ1-4; DNA: TGTGCCATCAGCATTACAGGGGGCGGGGAAAAACTGTTTTTT; CDR3: CAISITGGGEKLFF
size: NA; V: TRBV5-1; D: NA; J: TRBJ2-3; DNA: TGCGCCAGCAGCTTAGGAGCGTTTAGCACAGATACGCAGTATTTT; CDR3: CASSLGAFSTDTQYF
size: NA; V: TRBV11-2; D: TRBD2; J: TRBJ2-7; DNA: TGTGCCAGCAGCCTTCGACTAGCGGGAGCCCTCGACGAGCAGTACTTC; CDR3: CASSLRLAGALDEQYF
size: NA; V: TRBV19; D: TRBD2; J: TRBJ2-1; DNA: TGTGCCAGTAGTACCCGGACTAGCGGTTACAATGAGCAGTTCTTC; CDR3: CASSTRTSGYNEQFF
size: NA; V: TRBV30; D: TRBD1; J: TRBJ2-2; DNA: TGTGCCTGGAATAGACAGGGGTCCACCGGGGAGCTGTTTTTT; CDR3: CAWNRQGSTGELFF
size: NA; V: TRBV5-6; D: NA; J: TRBJ1-4; DNA: TGTGCCAGCAGCATTGAGACGGACTTTAATGAAAAACTGTTTTTT; CDR3: CASSIETDFNEKLFF
size: NA; V: TRBV5-4; D: TRBD1; J: TRBJ1-2; DNA: TGTGCCAGCAGCTTTGAGGGACAGGGGGACTATGGCTACACCTTC; CDR3: CASSFEGQGDYGYTF
size: NA; V: TRBV7-3; D: TRBD2; J: TRBJ2-1; DNA: TGTGCCAGCAGCTTACACCCTAGCGGGAAGGTTGAGCAGTTCTTC; CDR3: CASSLHPSGKVEQFF
size: NA; V: TRBV9; D: TRBD2; J: TRBJ2-3; DNA: TGTGCCAGCAGCACCGGGACTAGCGGGAGGGGCACAGATACGCAGTATTTT; CDR3: CASSTGTSGRGTDTQYF
size: NA; V: TRBV6-5; D: TRBD2; J: TRBJ2-7; DNA: TGTGCCAGCAGTATAGCGGGAGTGCTTGACGAGCAGTACTTC; CDR3: CASSIAGVLDEQYF
size: NA; V: TRBV5-1; D: NA; J: TRBJ2-7; DNA: TGCGCCAGCAGCTTGGGGACTCTCTACGAGCAGTACTTC; CDR3: CASSLGTLYEQYF
size: NA; V: TRBV6-5; D: NA; J: TRBJ1-2; DNA: TGTGCCAGCAGTTACTCCCGCGGGGTTTATGGCTACACCTTC; CDR3: CASSYSRGVYGYTF
size: NA; V: TRBV11-2; D: NA; J: TRBJ1-1; DNA: TGTGCCAGCAGCTTTCGAGTTAACACTGAAGCTTTCTTT; CDR3: CASSFRVNTEAFF
size: NA; V: TRBV18; D: NA; J: TRBJ2-2; DNA: TGTGCCAGCTCACCTCCTCTAGCGTACTCATCCACCGGGGAGCTGTTTTTT; CDR3: CASSPPLAYSSTGELFF
size: NA; V: TRBV29-1; D: NA; J: TRBJ1-1; DNA: TGCAGCGCCGATACATTATCCAAGAACACTGAAGCTTTCTTT; CDR3: CSADTLSKNTEAFF
size: once; V: TRBV4-3; D: NA; J: TRBJ1-2; DNA: TGCGCCAGCAGCCAAGGGCGACGGCAAGACTATGGCTACACCTTC; CDR3: CASSQGRRQDYGYTF
size: NA; V: TRBV18; D: TRBD2; J: TRBJ2-7; DNA: TGTGCCAGCTCACCACCTAGCGGGACTTCTTATCGCGAGCAGTACTTC; CDR3: CASSPPSGTSYREQYF
size: NA; V: TRBV29-1; D: TRBD2; J: TRBJ2-2; DNA: TGCAGCGTTGACCTGAGCGGGACTAGTGACACCGGGGAGCTGTTTTTT; CDR3: CSVDLSGTSDTGELFF
size: NA; V: TRBV5-1; D: NA; J: TRBJ1-1; DNA: TGCGCCAGCAGCCTGCCCCCGGGGGGGACTGAAGCTTTCTTT; CDR3: CASSLPPGGTEAFF
size: NA; V: TRBV28; D: NA; J: TRBJ2-6; DNA: TGTGCCAGCAGTTTCCGGGCCGCTGGGGCCAACGTCCTGACTTTC; CDR3: CASSFRAAGANVLTF
size: once; V: TRBV7-2; D: TRBD2; J: TRBJ2-3; DNA: TGTGCCAGCAGCCAGCGGGGGGTAACAGATACGCAGTATTTT; CDR3: CASSQRGVTDTQYF
size: few; V: TRBV4-1; D: TRBD1; J: TRBJ1-5; DNA: TGCGCCAGCAGCCAACAGGGACAGGGTCATCAGCCCCAGCATTTT; CDR3: CASSQQGQGHQPQHF
size: NA; V: TRBV7-9; D: TRBD1; J: TRBJ2-2; DNA: TGTGCCAGCAGCTTAACAGGGGTCGGCGGGGAGCTGTTTTTT; CDR3: CASSLTGVGGELFF
size: NA; V: TRBV6-4; D: TRBD2; J: TRBJ2-3; DNA: TGTGCCAGCAGTGACTCCGGCGGGGGGCCTAGCACAGATACGCAGTATTTT; CDR3: CASSDSGGGPSTDTQYF
size: NA; V: TRBV11-2; D: NA; J: TRBJ1-5; DNA: TGTGCCAGCAGCCAAGACAAAGGCAATCAGCCCCAGCATTTT; CDR3: CASSQDKGNQPQHF
size: NA; V: TRBV27; D: TRBD1; J: TRBJ1-2; DNA: TGTGCCAGCAGTTTAAAATTTCGACAGGGGGCCTATGGCTACACCTTC; CDR3: CASSLKFRQGAYGYTF
size: NA; V: TRBV2; D: TRBD1; J: TRBJ1-4; DNA: TGTGCCAGCAGCCCGACAGGGGCAAGAGAAAAACTGTTTTTT; CDR3: CASSPTGAREKLFF
size: NA; V: TRBV5-1; D: TRBD1; J: TRBJ2-7; DNA: TGCGCCAGCAGCTTGGATGGGACAGGATACTACGAGCAGTACTTC; CDR3: CASSLDGTGYYEQYF
size: medium-sized; V: TRBV4-3; D: NA; J: TRBJ1-3; DNA: TGCGCCAGCAGCCAAGTCGGCTCTGGAAACACCATATATTTT; CDR3: CASSQVGSGNTIYF
size: NA; V: TRBV4-3; D: NA; J: TRBJ2-3; DNA: TGCGCCAGCAGCCAAGGGTATGGGACGCAGTATTTT; CDR3: CASSQGYGTQYF
size: once; V: TRBV30; D: NA; J: TRBJ1-5; DNA: TGTGCCTGGAGTTGGGGGGGGCTAGATCAGCCCCAGCATTTT; CDR3: CAWSWGGLDQPQHF